A selection of T cell receptor beta chains follows, all from one sample in a study of T cell repertoires in cytomegalovirus infection. TCRdb reprocessed the reads via MiXCR and lists one record per CDR3 protein. The sample has hundreds of thousands of distinct CDR3 sequences, approximately 31% seen once. What was sequenced was PBMCs. The receptors were gathered from a human donor in good health (CMV status not recorded). Some clones in this sample may be carry-over from other donors' samples. The CDR3 runs from the conserved cysteine through the conserved F or W. D genes are given only for firm matches. Not all rows give a size; the values are once, few, many and, for expanded clones, a class.

CDR3aa: CASSLGTARNTIYF
j_gene: TRBJ1-3
d_gene: TRBD1
v_gene: TRBV3-1
len: 14
abundance: few

CDR3aa: CASSQEEPAGAYNNEQFF
j_gene: TRBJ2-1
d_gene: TRBD2
v_gene: TRBV3-1
len: 18
abundance: NA

CDR3aa: CASSERVPNTEAFF
j_gene: TRBJ1-1
d_gene: NA
v_gene: TRBV6-1
len: 14
abundance: many

CDR3aa: CASSTSSGGSQETQYF
j_gene: TRBJ2-5
d_gene: TRBD2
v_gene: TRBV7-2
len: 16
abundance: many

CDR3aa: CASSPTGTSGGGGIQYF
j_gene: TRBJ2-4
d_gene: TRBD2
v_gene: TRBV7-6
len: 17
abundance: NA

CDR3aa: CASSSQGPTGELFF
j_gene: TRBJ2-2
d_gene: NA
v_gene: TRBV6-5
len: 14
abundance: NA

CDR3aa: CASSVWVGENTEAFF
j_gene: TRBJ1-1
d_gene: NA
v_gene: TRBV12-3/TRBV12-4
len: 15
abundance: NA

CDR3aa: CASSPPGQETTYF
j_gene: TRBJ2-5
d_gene: NA
v_gene: TRBV7-2
len: 13
abundance: NA

CDR3aa: CASSSGASGKQYF
j_gene: TRBJ2-7
d_gene: NA
v_gene: TRBV28
len: 13
abundance: few

CDR3aa: CASSPGQGGKNTEAFF
j_gene: TRBJ1-1
d_gene: TRBD1
v_gene: TRBV5-1
len: 16
abundance: NA

CDR3aa: CASSQGGETEAFF
j_gene: TRBJ1-1
d_gene: NA
v_gene: TRBV4-1
len: 13
abundance: many

CDR3aa: CSVEETNAFF
j_gene: TRBJ1-1
d_gene: NA
v_gene: TRBV29-1
len: 10
abundance: NA

CDR3aa: CASSSRRAEQFF
j_gene: TRBJ2-1
d_gene: NA
v_gene: TRBV27
len: 12
abundance: NA

CDR3aa: CASSLQTANYGYTF
j_gene: TRBJ1-2
d_gene: NA
v_gene: TRBV7-9
len: 14
abundance: few

CDR3aa: CASSPGRLAADTQYF
j_gene: TRBJ2-3
d_gene: TRBD2
v_gene: TRBV7-2
len: 15
abundance: many

CDR3aa: CASSPSTGKLFF
j_gene: TRBJ1-4
d_gene: NA
v_gene: TRBV12-3/TRBV12-4
len: 12
abundance: NA

CDR3aa: CASSPRDGRTEAFF
j_gene: TRBJ1-1
d_gene: NA
v_gene: TRBV19
len: 14
abundance: NA

CDR3aa: CASRYGNTIYF
j_gene: TRBJ1-3
d_gene: NA
v_gene: TRBV6-1
len: 11
abundance: NA

CDR3aa: CASSPNSGDFTDTQYF
j_gene: TRBJ2-3
d_gene: NA
v_gene: TRBV9
len: 16
abundance: NA

CDR3aa: CSVERGQGMGYEQYF
j_gene: TRBJ2-7
d_gene: NA
v_gene: TRBV29-1
len: 15
abundance: once

CDR3aa: CASSLGQGVNEQFF
j_gene: TRBJ2-1
d_gene: TRBD1
v_gene: TRBV12-3/TRBV12-4
len: 14
abundance: many

CDR3aa: CASSPERGRSTEAFF
j_gene: TRBJ1-1
d_gene: NA
v_gene: TRBV6-2/TRBV6-3
len: 15
abundance: few

CDR3aa: CASVRRLATETQYF
j_gene: TRBJ2-5
d_gene: NA
v_gene: TRBV7-8
len: 14
abundance: few

CDR3aa: CASTDHRVFGETQYF
j_gene: TRBJ2-5
d_gene: NA
v_gene: TRBV6-2/TRBV6-3
len: 15
abundance: few

CDR3aa: CASSVAGGHRSEQYF
j_gene: TRBJ2-7
d_gene: TRBD2
v_gene: TRBV2
len: 15
abundance: many

CDR3aa: CASSYEAGGPFEFF
j_gene: TRBJ2-1
d_gene: TRBD2
v_gene: TRBV6-5
len: 14
abundance: few

CDR3aa: CSPLRGETQYF
j_gene: TRBJ2-5
d_gene: NA
v_gene: TRBV29-1
len: 11
abundance: few

CDR3aa: CASSYGGGGSPLHF
j_gene: TRBJ1-6
d_gene: NA
v_gene: TRBV6-5
len: 14
abundance: NA

CDR3aa: CASSAGGPPNEQFF
j_gene: TRBJ2-1
d_gene: NA
v_gene: TRBV27
len: 14
abundance: few

CDR3aa: CASKERGKYEQYF
j_gene: TRBJ2-7
d_gene: NA
v_gene: TRBV7-2
len: 13
abundance: many

CDR3aa: CASRESVGAWGYTF
j_gene: TRBJ1-2
d_gene: NA
v_gene: TRBV27
len: 14
abundance: NA

CDR3aa: CASSILAGGSSYNEQFF
j_gene: TRBJ2-1
d_gene: TRBD2
v_gene: TRBV19
len: 17
abundance: few

CDR3aa: CAISGGGLYEQYF
j_gene: TRBJ2-7
d_gene: NA
v_gene: TRBV10-3
len: 13
abundance: many

CDR3aa: CASSLRDKTYEQYF
j_gene: TRBJ2-7
d_gene: NA
v_gene: TRBV5-4
len: 14
abundance: NA

CDR3aa: CSADQLASYNEQFF
j_gene: TRBJ2-1
d_gene: NA
v_gene: TRBV20-1
len: 14
abundance: few

CDR3aa: CASRDRNSYEQYF
j_gene: TRBJ2-7
d_gene: NA
v_gene: TRBV6-1
len: 13
abundance: many

CDR3aa: CASSGNLYNSPLHF
j_gene: TRBJ1-6
d_gene: NA
v_gene: TRBV12-3/TRBV12-4
len: 14
abundance: NA

CDR3aa: CASSYGAGFPYEQYF
j_gene: TRBJ2-7
d_gene: NA
v_gene: TRBV6-2/TRBV6-3
len: 15
abundance: many

CDR3aa: CASSRPGNTGELFF
j_gene: TRBJ2-2
d_gene: NA
v_gene: TRBV19
len: 14
abundance: NA

CDR3aa: CAISPDRESPWGTGELFF
j_gene: TRBJ2-2
d_gene: TRBD1
v_gene: TRBV10-3
len: 18
abundance: NA

CDR3aa: CASSYSWTGSNSPLHF
j_gene: TRBJ1-6
d_gene: TRBD1
v_gene: TRBV6-8
len: 16
abundance: NA

CDR3aa: CASSAGQGAWDTEAFF
j_gene: TRBJ1-1
d_gene: TRBD1
v_gene: TRBV18
len: 16
abundance: NA

CDR3aa: CASSPQGAFSYEQYF
j_gene: TRBJ2-7
d_gene: TRBD1
v_gene: TRBV6-1
len: 15
abundance: few

CDR3aa: CASRTLIVHTDSYWKETQYF
j_gene: TRBJ2-5
d_gene: NA
v_gene: TRBV4-1
len: 20
abundance: few

CDR3aa: CASSGGQINSPLHF
j_gene: TRBJ1-6
d_gene: NA
v_gene: TRBV7-2
len: 14
abundance: many

CDR3aa: CASSPPGASGGRAVFVNEQFF
j_gene: TRBJ2-1
d_gene: TRBD2
v_gene: TRBV23-1
len: 21
abundance: NA

CDR3aa: CASSLGGVCTEAFF
j_gene: TRBJ1-1
d_gene: NA
v_gene: TRBV7-9
len: 14
abundance: once

CDR3aa: CASSFGAVGDAYGYTF
j_gene: TRBJ1-2
d_gene: NA
v_gene: TRBV28
len: 16
abundance: once

CDR3aa: CASSQEDGVFFNQPQHF
j_gene: TRBJ1-5
d_gene: NA
v_gene: TRBV4-1
len: 17
abundance: NA

CDR3aa: CASSQIAGSSYGYTF
j_gene: TRBJ1-2
d_gene: NA
v_gene: TRBV4-3
len: 15
abundance: NA